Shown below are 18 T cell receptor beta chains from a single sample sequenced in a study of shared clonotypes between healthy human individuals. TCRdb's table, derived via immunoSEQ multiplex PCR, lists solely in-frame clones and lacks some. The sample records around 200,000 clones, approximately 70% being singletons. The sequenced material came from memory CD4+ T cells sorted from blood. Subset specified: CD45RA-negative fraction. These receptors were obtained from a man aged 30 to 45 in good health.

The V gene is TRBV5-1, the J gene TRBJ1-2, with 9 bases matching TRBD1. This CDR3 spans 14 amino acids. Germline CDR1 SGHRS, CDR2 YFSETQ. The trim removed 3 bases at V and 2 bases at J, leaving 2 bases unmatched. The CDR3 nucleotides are TGCGCCAGCAGCTATACAGGGGGCAACTATGGCTACACCTTC. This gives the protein CASSYTGGNYGYTF.

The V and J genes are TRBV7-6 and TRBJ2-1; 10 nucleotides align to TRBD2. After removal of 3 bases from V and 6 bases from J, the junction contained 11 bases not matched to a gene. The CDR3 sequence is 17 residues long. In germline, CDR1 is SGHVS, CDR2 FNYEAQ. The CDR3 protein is CASSFFLAGAPGNEQFF. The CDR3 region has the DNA TGTGCCAGCAGCTTCTTTCTAGCGGGAGCCCCCGGCAATGAGCAGTTCTTC.

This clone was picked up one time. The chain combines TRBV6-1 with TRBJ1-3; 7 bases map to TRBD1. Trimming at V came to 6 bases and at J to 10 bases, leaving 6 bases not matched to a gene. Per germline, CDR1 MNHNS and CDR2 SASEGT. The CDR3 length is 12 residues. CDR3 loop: CASSDRVTTIYF. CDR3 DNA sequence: TGTGCCAGCAGCGACAGGGTAACGACCATATATTTT.

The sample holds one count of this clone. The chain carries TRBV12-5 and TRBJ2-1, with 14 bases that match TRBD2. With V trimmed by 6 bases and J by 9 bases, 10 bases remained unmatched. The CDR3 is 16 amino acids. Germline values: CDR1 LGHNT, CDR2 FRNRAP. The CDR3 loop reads CASGSLGLAGASEQFF. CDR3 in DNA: TGTGCTAGTGGCTCCCTGGGACTAGCGGGAGCGAGTGAGCAGTTCTTC.

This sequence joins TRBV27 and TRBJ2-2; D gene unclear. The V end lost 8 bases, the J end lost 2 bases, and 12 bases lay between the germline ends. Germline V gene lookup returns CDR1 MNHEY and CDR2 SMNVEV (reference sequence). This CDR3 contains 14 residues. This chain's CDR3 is CASSVYSNTGELFF. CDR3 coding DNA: TGTGCCAGCTCGGTATACTCTAACACCGGGGAGCTGTTTTTT.

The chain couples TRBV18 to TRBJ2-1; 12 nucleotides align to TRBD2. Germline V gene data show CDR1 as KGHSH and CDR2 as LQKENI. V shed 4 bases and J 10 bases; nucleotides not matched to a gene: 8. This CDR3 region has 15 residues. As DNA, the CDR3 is TGTGCCAGCTCACTGTACGGGACTAGCGGGCCCGAGCAGTTCTTC. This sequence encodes CASSLYGTSGPEQFF.

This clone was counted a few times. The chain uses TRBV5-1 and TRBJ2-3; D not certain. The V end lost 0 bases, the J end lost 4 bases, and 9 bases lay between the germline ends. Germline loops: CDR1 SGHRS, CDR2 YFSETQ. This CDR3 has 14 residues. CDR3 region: CASSLATTPDTQYF. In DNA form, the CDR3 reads TGCGCCAGCAGCTTGGCAACGACCCCAGATACGCAGTATTTT.

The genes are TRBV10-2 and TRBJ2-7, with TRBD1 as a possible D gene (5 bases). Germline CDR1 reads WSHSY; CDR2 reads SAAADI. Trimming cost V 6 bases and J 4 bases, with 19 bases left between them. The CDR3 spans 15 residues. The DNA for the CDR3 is TGCGCCAGCAGGACCCTGTTAGGACAATCTTACGAGCAGTACTTC. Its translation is CASRTLLGQSYEQYF.

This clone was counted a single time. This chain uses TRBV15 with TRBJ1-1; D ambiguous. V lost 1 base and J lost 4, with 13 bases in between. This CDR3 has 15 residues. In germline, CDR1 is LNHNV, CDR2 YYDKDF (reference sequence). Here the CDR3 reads CATSRAGVYSTEAFF. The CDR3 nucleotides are TGTGCCACCAGCAGAGCTGGGGTTTATAGCACTGAAGCTTTCTTT.

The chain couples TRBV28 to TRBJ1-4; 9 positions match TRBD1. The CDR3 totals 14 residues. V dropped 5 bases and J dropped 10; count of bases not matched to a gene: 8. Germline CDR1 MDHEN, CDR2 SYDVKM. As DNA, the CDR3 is TGTGCCAGCAGTACTGCGGGACAGGGCGGAAAACTGTTTTTT. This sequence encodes CASSTAGQGGKLFF.

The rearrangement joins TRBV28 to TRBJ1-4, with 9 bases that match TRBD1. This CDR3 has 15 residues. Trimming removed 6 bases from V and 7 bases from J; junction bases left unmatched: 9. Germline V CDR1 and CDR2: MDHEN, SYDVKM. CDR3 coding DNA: TGTGCCAGCAGCCTTACGACAGGGGGGCGTGAAAAACTGTTTTTT. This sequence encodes CASSLTTGGREKLFF.

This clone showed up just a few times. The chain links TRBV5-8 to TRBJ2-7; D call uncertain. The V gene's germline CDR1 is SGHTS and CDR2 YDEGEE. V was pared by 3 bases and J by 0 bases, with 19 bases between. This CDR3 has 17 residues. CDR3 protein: CASSYKTNSFSSYEQYF. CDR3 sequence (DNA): TGTGCCAGCAGCTATAAGACGAATAGTTTCAGCTCCTACGAGCAGTACTTC.

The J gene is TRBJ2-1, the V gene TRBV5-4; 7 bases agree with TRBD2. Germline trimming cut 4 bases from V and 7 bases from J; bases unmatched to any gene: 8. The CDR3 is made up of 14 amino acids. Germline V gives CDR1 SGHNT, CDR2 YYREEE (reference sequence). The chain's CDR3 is CASSATRGENEQFF. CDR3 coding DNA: TGTGCCAGCAGCGCGACTCGGGGGGAGAATGAGCAGTTCTTC.

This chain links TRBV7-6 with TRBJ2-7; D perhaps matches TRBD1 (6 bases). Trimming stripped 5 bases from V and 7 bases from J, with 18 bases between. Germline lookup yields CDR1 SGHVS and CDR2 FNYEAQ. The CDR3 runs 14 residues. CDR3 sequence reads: CASSQTQGLGEQYF. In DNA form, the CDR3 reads TGTGCCAGCAGCCAAACACAGGGTTTGGGGGAGCAGTACTTC. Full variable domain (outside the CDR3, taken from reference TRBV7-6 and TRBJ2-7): GAGVSQSPRYKVTKRGQDVALRCDPISGHVSLYWYRQALGQGPEFLTYFNYEAQQDKSGLPNDRFSAERPEGSISTLTIQRTEQRDSAMYRCASSQTQGLGEQYFGPGTRLTVT.

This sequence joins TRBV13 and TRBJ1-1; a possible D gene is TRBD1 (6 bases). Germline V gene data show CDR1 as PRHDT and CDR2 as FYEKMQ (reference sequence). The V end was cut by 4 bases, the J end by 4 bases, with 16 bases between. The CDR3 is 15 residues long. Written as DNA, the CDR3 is TGTGCCAGCAGCTCGACCGGGACACTGGGCACTGAAGCTTTCTTT. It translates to CASSSTGTLGTEAFF.

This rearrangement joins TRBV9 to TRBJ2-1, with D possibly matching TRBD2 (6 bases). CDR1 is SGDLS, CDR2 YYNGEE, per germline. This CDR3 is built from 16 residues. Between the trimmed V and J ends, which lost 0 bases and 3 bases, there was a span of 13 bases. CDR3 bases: TGTGCCAGCAGCGTAGCTTGGCGGGGTAGCTACAATGAGCAGTTCTTC. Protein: CASSVAWRGSYNEQFF.

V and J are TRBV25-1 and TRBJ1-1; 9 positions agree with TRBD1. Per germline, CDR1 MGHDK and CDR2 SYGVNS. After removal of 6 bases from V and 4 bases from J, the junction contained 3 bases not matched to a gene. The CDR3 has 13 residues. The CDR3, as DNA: TGTGCCAGCAGCTCGACAGGGGGCACTGAAGCTTTCTTT. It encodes CASSSTGGTEAFF. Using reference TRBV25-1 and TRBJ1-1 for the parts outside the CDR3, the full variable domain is EADIYQTPRYLVIGTGKKITLECSQTMGHDKMYWYQQDPGMELHLIHYSYGVNSTEKGDLSSESTVSRIRTEHFPLTLESARPSHTSQYLCASSSTGGTEAFFGQGTRLTVV.

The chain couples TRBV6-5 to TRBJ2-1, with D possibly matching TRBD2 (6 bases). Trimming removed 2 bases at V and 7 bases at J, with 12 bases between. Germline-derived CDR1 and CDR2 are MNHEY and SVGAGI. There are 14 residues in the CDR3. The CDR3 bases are TGTGCCAGCAGTTACGAGTCCGGGGGAAATGAGCAGTTCTTC. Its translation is CASSYESGGNEQFF.